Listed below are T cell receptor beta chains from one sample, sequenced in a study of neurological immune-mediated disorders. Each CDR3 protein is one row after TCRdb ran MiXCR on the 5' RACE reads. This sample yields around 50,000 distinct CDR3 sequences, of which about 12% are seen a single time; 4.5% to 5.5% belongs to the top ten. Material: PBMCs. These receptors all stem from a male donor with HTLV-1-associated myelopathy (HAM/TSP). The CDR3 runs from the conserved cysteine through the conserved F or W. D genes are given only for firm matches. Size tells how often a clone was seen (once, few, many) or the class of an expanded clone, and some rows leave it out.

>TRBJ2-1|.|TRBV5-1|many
TGCGCCAGCAGCTTGGTTCAGGGCTACAATGAGCAGTTCTTC
CASSLVQGYNEQFF
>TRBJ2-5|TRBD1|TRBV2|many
TGTGCCAGCAGTGAATATCGACAGGGGACCTCAATGGAGACCCAGTACTTC
CASSEYRQGTSMETQYF
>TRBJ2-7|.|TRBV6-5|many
TGTGCCAGCAGTTACGTCACAGGGGCGGGGGAGCAGTACTTC
CASSYVTGAGEQYF
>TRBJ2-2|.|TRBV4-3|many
TGCGCCAGCAGCCAAGAGGGAGGTTACACCGGGGAGCTGTTTTTT
CASSQEGGYTGELFF
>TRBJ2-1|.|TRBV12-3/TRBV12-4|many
TGTGCCAGCTCTATGGGCAGGGGTTCCTACAATGAGCAGTTCTTC
CASSMGRGSYNEQFF
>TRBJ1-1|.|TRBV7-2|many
TGTGCCAGCAGCTCCGACACAGGGTCGAATTTAGGCACTGAAGCTTTCTTT
CASSSDTGSNLGTEAFF
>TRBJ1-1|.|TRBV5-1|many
TGCGCCAGCAGCCTGTTCGCTTCCGGGGACACTGAAGCTTTCTTT
CASSLFASGDTEAFF
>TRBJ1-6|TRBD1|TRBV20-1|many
TGCAGTGCTAGAGATCGAGGGGGCGGATATTCACCCCTCCACTTT
CSARDRGGGYSPLHF
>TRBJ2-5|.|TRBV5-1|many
TGCGCCAGCAGCCTAGGACGCCCTAAATTGTTACAAGAGACCCAGTACTTC
CASSLGRPKLLQETQYF
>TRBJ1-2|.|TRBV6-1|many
TGTGCCAGCAGTGAACCCCCGATTTATGGCTACACCTTC
CASSEPPIYGYTF
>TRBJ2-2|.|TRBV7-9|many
TGTGCCAGCAGCTTATGGTTGTCAGACACCGGGGAGCTGTTTTTT
CASSLWLSDTGELFF
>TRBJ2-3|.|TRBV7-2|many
TGTGCCAGCAGCGTTCTTGGCCGGCCCACAGATACGCAGTATTTT
CASSVLGRPTDTQYF
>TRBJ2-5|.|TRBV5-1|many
TGCGCCAGCCAAACCCAAGAGACCCAGTACTTC
CASQTQETQYF
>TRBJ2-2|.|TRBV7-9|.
TGTGTCAGCAGCGACCTGACGGGCGCCGGGGAGCTGTTTTTT
CVSSDLTGAGELFF
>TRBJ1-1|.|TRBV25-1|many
TGTGCCAGCAGTGGAGATACGGGGAACACTGAAGCTTTCTTT
CASSGDTGNTEAFF
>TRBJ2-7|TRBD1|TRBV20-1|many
TGCAGTGCTGGGGACAGGAGCTCCTACGAGCAGTACTTC
CSAGDRSSYEQYF
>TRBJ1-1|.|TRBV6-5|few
TGTGCCAGCAGCTTTCAGCCTAACACTGAAGCTTTCTTT
CASSFQPNTEAFF
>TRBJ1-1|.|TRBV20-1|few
TGCAGTGCTACAAGGGGGATCACTGAAGCTTTCTTT
CSATRGITEAFF
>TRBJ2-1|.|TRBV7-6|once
TGTGCCAGCAGCATATTTCCCCTTGAGGTACGCGGCCTTTCCTACAATGAGCAGTTCTTC
CASSIFPLEVRGLSYNEQFF
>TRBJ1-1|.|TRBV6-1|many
TGTGCCAGCAGGTTATCTTCGGAGTTGGCAGCTTTCTTT
CASRLSSELAAFF
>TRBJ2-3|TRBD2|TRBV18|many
TGTGCCAGCTCACCACCCCTGTCTTTTCGGGGGGGGTCAACGCAGTATTTT
CASSPPLSFRGGSTQYF
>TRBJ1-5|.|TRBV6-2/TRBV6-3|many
TGTGCCAGCAGTTACGCGGGGGGCAATCAGCCCCAGCATTTT
CASSYAGGNQPQHF
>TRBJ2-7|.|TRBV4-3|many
TGCGCCAGCAGCCAAGATGGCGGGGCTTTCTACGAGCAGTACTTC
CASSQDGGAFYEQYF
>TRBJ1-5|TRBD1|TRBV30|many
TGTGCCTGGAGTGTACGGCAGGGGGTTAGCAATCAGCCCCAGCATTTT
CAWSVRQGVSNQPQHF
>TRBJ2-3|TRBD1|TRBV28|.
TGTGCCAGCAGTTTAGCGGACAGGCGCACAGATACGCAGTATTTT
CASSLADRRTDTQYF
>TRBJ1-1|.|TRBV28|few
TGTGCCAGCATCGCTGCTTTCACGGGAGCTTTCTTT
CASIAAFTGAFF
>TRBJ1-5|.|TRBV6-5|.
TGTGCCAGCAGAAGACATGAATGGAATCAGCCCCAGCATTTT
CASRRHEWNQPQHF
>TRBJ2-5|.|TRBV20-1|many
TGCAGTGCCACGATCGGGGGAGAGACCCAGTACTTC
CSATIGGETQYF
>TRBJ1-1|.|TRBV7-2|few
TGTGCCAGCATTTGGGGCGGTAGCTTGAACACTGAAGCTTTCTTT
CASIWGGSLNTEAFF
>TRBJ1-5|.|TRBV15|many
TGTGCCACCAGCAGAGATCGGGTACAAAATCAGCCCCAGCATTTT
CATSRDRVQNQPQHF
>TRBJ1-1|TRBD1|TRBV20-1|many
TGCAGTGCCCGGACAGGGCGGTGGACTGAAGCTTTCTTT
CSARTGRWTEAFF
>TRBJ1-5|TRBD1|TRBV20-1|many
TGCAGTGCTAGAGAGGGACAGGGTGCTCAGCCCCAGCATTTT
CSAREGQGAQPQHF
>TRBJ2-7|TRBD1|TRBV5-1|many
TGCGCCAGCAGCACCTGGACAGGGGGCGGCTACGAGCAGTACTTC
CASSTWTGGGYEQYF
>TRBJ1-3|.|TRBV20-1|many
TGCAGTGCTAGTCTGACGGGGGGACCTGGAAACACCATATATTTT
CSASLTGGPGNTIYF
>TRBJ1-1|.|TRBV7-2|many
TGTGCCAGCAGCCTAGGGAGTGGACTGAACACTGAAGCTTTCTTT
CASSLGSGLNTEAFF
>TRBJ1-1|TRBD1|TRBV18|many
TGTGCCAGCTCATCGGACAGGGCGAACACTGAAGCTTTCTTT
CASSSDRANTEAFF
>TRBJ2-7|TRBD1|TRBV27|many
TGTGCCAGCAGTTTCACTCGACAGGGGAATGGGTACGAGCAGTACTTC
CASSFTRQGNGYEQYF
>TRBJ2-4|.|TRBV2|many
TGTGCCAGCAGAGGAGGGCCGGGGGCCAAAAACATTCAGTACTTC
CASRGGPGAKNIQYF
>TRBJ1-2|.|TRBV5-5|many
TGTGCCAGCAGCTCTTCGGGGGGGTATGGCTACACCTTC
CASSSSGGYGYTF
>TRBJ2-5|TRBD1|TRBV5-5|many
TGTGCCAGCAGCTTTACAGGGGACCAAGAGACCCAGTACTTC
CASSFTGDQETQYF
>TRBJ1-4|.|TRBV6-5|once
TGTGCCAGCAGGCCCTCGTGGACACGGCCTCAAAAACTGTTTTTT
CASRPSWTRPQKLFF
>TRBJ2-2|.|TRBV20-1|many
TGCAGTGCGCCTGCCGGGGGCGCGACCGGGGAGCTGTTTTTT
CSAPAGGATGELFF
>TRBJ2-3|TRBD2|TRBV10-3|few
TGTGCCATCACTGGGGCGGGGGGTACAGATACGCAGTATTTT
CAITGAGGTDTQYF
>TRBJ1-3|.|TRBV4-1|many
TGCGCCAGCAGCCAAGATCATTCTTGGGGGAGAGGAAACACCATATATTTT
CASSQDHSWGRGNTIYF
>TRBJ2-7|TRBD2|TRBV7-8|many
TGTGCCAGCAGCACGAGGGGACTAGCGGGGGGCTCCTACGAGCAGTACTTC
CASSTRGLAGGSYEQYF
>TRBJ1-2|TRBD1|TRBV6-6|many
TGTGCCAGCAGTGCACCGGACAGGGCGGTCTATGGCTACACCTTC
CASSAPDRAVYGYTF
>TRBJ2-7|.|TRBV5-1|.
TGCGCCAGCAGAACTTCCGGGACCGGGGGCCAGCAGTACTTC
CASRTSGTGGQQYF
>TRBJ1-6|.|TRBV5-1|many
TGCGCCAGCAGCCGGGAGCAGCGGACAACCCGGACACTCCACTTT
CASSREQRTTRTLHF
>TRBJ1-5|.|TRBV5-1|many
TGCGCCAGCAGCTTGGACCCTTCGGGTAGCAATCAGCCCCAGCATTTT
CASSLDPSGSNQPQHF
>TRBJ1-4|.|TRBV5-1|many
TGCGCCAGCAGCCCGGCCTTAAATGAAAAACTGTTTTTT
CASSPALNEKLFF
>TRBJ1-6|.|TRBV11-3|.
TGTGCCAGCAGGGCCCGTAATACACCCCTCCACTTT
CASRARNTPLHF
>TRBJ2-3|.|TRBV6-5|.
TGTGCCAGCAGCCGCCGGGGGTTTAGCACAGATACGCAGTATTTT
CASSRRGFSTDTQYF
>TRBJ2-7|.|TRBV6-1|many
TGTGCCAGCCGTCCGGAGAAGGGGTTGAGGTACGAGCAGTACTTC
CASRPEKGLRYEQYF
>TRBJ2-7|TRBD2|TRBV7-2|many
TGTGCCAGCAGCCATAGCGGGGGGGCCAGGGACGAGCAGTACTTC
CASSHSGGARDEQYF
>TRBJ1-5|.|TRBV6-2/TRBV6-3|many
TGTGCCAGCACCGTACGGGGGGAAAATCAGCCCCAGCATTTT
CASTVRGENQPQHF